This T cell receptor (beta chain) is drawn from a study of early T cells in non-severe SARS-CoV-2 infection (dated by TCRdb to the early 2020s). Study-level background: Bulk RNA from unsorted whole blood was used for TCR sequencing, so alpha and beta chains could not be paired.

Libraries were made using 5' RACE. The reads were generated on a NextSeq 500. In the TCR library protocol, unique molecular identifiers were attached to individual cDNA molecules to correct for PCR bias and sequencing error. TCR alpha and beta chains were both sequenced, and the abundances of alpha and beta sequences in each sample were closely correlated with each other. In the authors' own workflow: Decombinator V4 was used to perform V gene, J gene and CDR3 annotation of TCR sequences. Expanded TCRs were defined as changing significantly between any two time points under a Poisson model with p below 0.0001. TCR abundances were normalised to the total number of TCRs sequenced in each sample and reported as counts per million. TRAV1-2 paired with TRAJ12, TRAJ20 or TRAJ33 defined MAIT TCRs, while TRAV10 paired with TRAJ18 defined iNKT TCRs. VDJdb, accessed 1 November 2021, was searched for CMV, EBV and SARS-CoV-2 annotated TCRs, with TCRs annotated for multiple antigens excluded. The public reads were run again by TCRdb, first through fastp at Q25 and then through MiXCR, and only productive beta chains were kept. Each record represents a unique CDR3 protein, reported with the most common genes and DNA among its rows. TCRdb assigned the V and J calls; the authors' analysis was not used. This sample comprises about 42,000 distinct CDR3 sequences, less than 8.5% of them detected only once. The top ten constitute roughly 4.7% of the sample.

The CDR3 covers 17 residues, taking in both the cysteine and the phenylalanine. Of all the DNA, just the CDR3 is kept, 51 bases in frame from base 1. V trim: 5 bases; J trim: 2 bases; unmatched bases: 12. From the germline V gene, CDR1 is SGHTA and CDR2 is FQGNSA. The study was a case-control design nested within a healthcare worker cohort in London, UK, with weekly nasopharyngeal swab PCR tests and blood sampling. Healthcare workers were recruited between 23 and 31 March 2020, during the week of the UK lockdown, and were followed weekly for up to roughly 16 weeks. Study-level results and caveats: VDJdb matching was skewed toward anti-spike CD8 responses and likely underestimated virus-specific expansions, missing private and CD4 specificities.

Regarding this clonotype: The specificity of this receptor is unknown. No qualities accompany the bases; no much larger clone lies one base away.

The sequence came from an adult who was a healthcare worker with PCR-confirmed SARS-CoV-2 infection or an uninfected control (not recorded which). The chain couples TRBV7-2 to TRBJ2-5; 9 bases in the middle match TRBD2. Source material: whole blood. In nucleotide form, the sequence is TGTGCCAGCAGCACCCGCTCTTGGGCGGGGGGGCAAGAGACCCAGTACTTC. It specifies CASSTRSWAGGQETQYF.